This T cell receptor beta chain emerged from a study of blood T cells in healthy people across ages. Study findings and constraints: Diversity was higher, and naive CD4+ cells more numerous, in long-lived donors than in aged donors. Observed TCR beta diversity per million T cells went down as age went up. This fall followed a roughly linear course with age.

Worth noting for this clonotype: The target antigen is unknown. The junction shows a germline mismatch at one end, possibly a read error.

Germline CDR1 and CDR2: DFQATT and SNEGSKA (reference sequence). There are 15 residues in the CDR3. Alongside a J-beta primer mix, a sample-barcoded 5' primer served in a second PCR lasting roughly 7 to 11 cycles. TCRdb called the 5' RACE reads again in MiXCR, with one record for every CDR3 protein. This table holds about 730,000 distinct CDR3 sequences, approximately 43% found once. The authors drew around 9.3 milliliters of peripheral blood from each donor. The V gene is TRBV20-1, the J gene TRBJ2-7, with 14 nucleotides matching TRBD2. Sequencing was carried out using blood. The receptor comes from a woman aged 60 to 75 in good health. The CDR3 nucleotides are TGCAGTGCATTGACTAGCGGGAGGGCAACGTACGGGCAGTACTTC. The encoded protein is CSALTSGRATYGQYF.